The 26 T cell receptor beta chains below come from one sample, sequenced in a study of regulatory T cells in long-lasting Graves disease. Time point noted: newly diagnosed GD, antithyroid drugs for less than 3 months. Following extraction of RNA from PBMCs, that RNA was used to make the TCR library. Construction of TCR beta libraries relied on iRepertoire HTBI primers and on Arm-PCR targeting CDR3 regions. TCRdb re-called the multiplex PCR reads with MiXCR, one entry per CDR3 protein. The sample includes about 540,000 distinct CDR3 sequences, around an eighth of them seen just once. These data also featured in a second study, about T cells in Graves' hyperthyroidism and ophthalmopathy.

The input for sequencing was peripheral blood mononuclear cells (PBMCs), taken at new diagnosis, from a patient treated with antithyroid drugs. The receptors were gathered from a man aged 30-40 years with Graves disease.

Note on this clonotype: This clone may be a read error of a much larger clone one base away. V and J are TRBV6-2 or TRBV6-3 and TRBJ2-7, with TRBD1 matching over 7 bases. The CDR3 has 14 residues. Trimming cost V 8 bases and J 7 bases; bases outside gene matches: 14. Germline CDR1 reads MNHEY; CDR2 reads SVGEGT. For the CDR3, the DNA is TGTGCCAGCCTTCCAGGGGGAACGGACAATGAGCAGTACTTC. Translating gives CASLPGGTDNEQYF.

This clonotype was seen at least ten times. This chain uses TRBV20-1 with TRBJ2-3, with D possibly TRBD2 on 6 matching bases. CDR1 and CDR2 from the germline V gene are DFQATT and SNEGSKA (reference sequence). Trimming removed 3 bases at V and 7 bases at J, with 11 bases between. CDR3 size: 12 residues. The DNA of the CDR3 is TGCAGTGCTAGTGCGGAGGGGAATACGCAGTATTTT. It is translated as CSASAEGNTQYF.

This clonotype was detected a few times. Here the CDR3 reads CASTPAAYLAKNIQYF. As DNA, the CDR3 is TGTGCCAGTACCCCGGCGGCGTACCTAGCCAAAAACATTCAGTACTTC. V and J are TRBV19 and TRBJ2-4; D unclear. The V end was cut by 7 bases, the J end by 0 bases, with 16 bases between. CDR3 length: 16 amino acids. In germline, CDR1 is LNHDA, CDR2 SQIVND (reference sequence).

This clonotype was recorded a few times. The V and J genes are TRBV24-1 and TRBJ2-7, with D hard to call. The ends were cut back, 1 base at V and 3 bases at J, with 15 bases in the middle. CDR1 and CDR2 from the germline V gene are KGHDR and SFDVKD. The CDR3 runs to 16 residues. CDR3 residues: CATSDLRRIIDYEQYF. The CDR3 DNA sequence: TGTGCCACCAGTGATTTAAGACGGATAATAGACTACGAGCAGTACTTC.

This clonotype was counted at least ten times. The chain uses TRBV7-8 and TRBJ1-1; 7 bases are shared with TRBD1. CDR3 length: 12 residues. The V gene's germline CDR1 is SGHVS and CDR2 FQNEAQ. Trimming cost V 5 bases and J 10 bases; bases outside gene matches: 7. The CDR3 bases are TGTGCCAGCAGCAAAGACAGGGAAGGAGCTTTCTTT. Protein product: CASSKDREGAFF. Drawing the rest from reference TRBV7-8 and TRBJ1-1, the complete variable domain is GAGVSQSPRYKVAKRGQDVALRCDPISGHVSLFWYQQALGQGPEFLTYFQNEAQLDKSGLPSDRFFAERPEGSVSTLKIQRTQQEDSAVYLCASSKDREGAFFGQGTRLTVV.

The chain is built from TRBV20-1 and TRBJ2-7; D call uncertain. V was cut by 4 bases and J by 0 bases, with 10 bases left in between. The CDR3 extends over 13 amino acids. Germline V gene lookup returns CDR1 DFQATT and CDR2 SNEGSKA (reference sequence). The CDR3 reads CSATERPSYEQYF. Written as DNA, the CDR3 is TGCAGTGCTACTGAAAGGCCCTCCTACGAGCAGTACTTC.

There are many counts of this clonotype. The chain recombines TRBV10-2 with TRBJ1-1, with D unresolved. Germline values: CDR1 WSHSY, CDR2 SAAADI. CDR3 length equals 11 residues. Trimming shortened V by 4 bases and J by 4 bases, and 4 bases separated the two germline ends. CDR3 loop: CASSVLTEAFF. CDR3 in DNA: TGCGCCAGCAGTGTACTCACTGAAGCTTTCTTT.

The table lists this clonotype with many counts. The rearrangement uses TRBV10-3 and TRBJ2-2; no clear D. Germline assignment: CDR1 ENHRY and CDR2 SYGVKD. Deletions cut 4 bases from V and 1 base from J, with 1 base between. The CDR3 is 12 amino acids. DNA for the CDR3: TGTGCCATCAGTGGGAACACCGGGGAGCTGTTTTTT. Translated: CAISGNTGELFF.

This clonotype has ten or more counts. This rearrangement joins TRBV20-1 to TRBJ2-3; perhaps TRBD1 as D (6 bases). This CDR3 comprises 14 residues. V lost 6 bases to trimming and J lost 6 bases, with 19 bases between them. Germline lookup yields CDR1 DFQATT and CDR2 SNEGSKA (reference sequence). The CDR3 coding sequence is TGCAGTGCCCCCGGTTGGGGGCGGTCGGATACGCAGTATTTT. This encodes CSAPGWGRSDTQYF.

At least ten counts were recorded for this clonotype. The V gene is TRBV11-1, the J gene TRBJ2-5, with TRBD1 as a possible D gene (5 bases). CDR1 is SGHAT, CDR2 FQDESV, per germline (reference sequence). This CDR3 comprises 14 residues. V was trimmed by 4 bases and J by 4 bases, leaving 13 bases between them. The chain's CDR3 is CASSWGLDRETQYF. CDR3 in DNA: TGTGCCAGCAGCTGGGGCCTGGATCGAGAGACCCAGTACTTC.

The chain carries TRBV5-4 and TRBJ1-2, with D possibly matching TRBD1 (6 bases). Germline values: CDR1 SGHNT, CDR2 YYREEE (reference sequence). There are 13 residues in the CDR3. The V end was cut by 0 bases, the J end by 6 bases, with 9 bases between. CDR3 loop: CASSLERGDGYTF. The CDR3 DNA sequence: TGTGCCAGCAGCTTGGAGAGGGGGGATGGCTACACCTTC.

There are many counts of this clonotype. The chain is built from TRBV30 and TRBJ2-1; TRBD2 is a possible D gene (6 bases). The germline V and J ends were trimmed by 5 bases and 15 bases, with 20 bases remaining between them. CDR1 is GTSNPN and CDR2 is SVGIG in the germline V gene (reference sequence). The CDR3 has 12 residues. The CDR3 reads CAWSAGSAPWFF. The DNA of the CDR3 is TGTGCCTGGTCTGCGGGAAGTGCGCCATGGTTCTTC.

To note about this clonotype: Given a much more abundant clone one base away, this may be a read error. This is likely a read error, given that the CDR3 carries no conserved phenylalanine or tryptophan at its end. The rearrangement uses TRBV20-1 and TRBJ2-1; 10 nucleotides agree with TRBD2. The CDR3 sequence is 15 residues long. V was pared by 6 bases and J by 8 bases, with 13 bases of the junction left unmatched. The germline gives CDR1 DFQATT, CDR2 SNEGSKA (reference sequence). DNA of the CDR3: TGCAGTGCAAAAACGGGGCTAGCGGGAGATGATGAGCAGTTCCTC. Its protein product is CSAKTGLAGDDEQFL.

This clonotype has a handful of counts. The rearrangement joins TRBV5-6 to TRBJ2-7; 9 bases align to TRBD1. Trimming cost V 2 bases and J 6 bases; bases outside gene matches: 9. The CDR3 sequence is 15 residues long. Germline V lookup: CDR1 SGHDT, CDR2 YYEEEE. CDR3 bases: TGTGCCAGCAGCTTCTTTGGGGACAGGGTTTCCGAGCAGTACTTC. This gives the protein CASSFFGDRVSEQYF.

The chain's CDR3 is CASIGAAVGLAEGTYEQYF. CDR3 coding DNA: TGTGCCAGCATTGGGGCAGCAGTTGGACTAGCGGAAGGAACCTACGAGCAGTACTTC. This rearrangement joins TRBV6-1 to TRBJ2-7; 10 bases line up with TRBD2. The CDR3 runs to 19 residues. Germline lookup yields CDR1 MNHNS and CDR2 SASEGT. The trim removed 7 bases at V and 2 bases at J, leaving 20 bases unmatched.

The gene calls are TRBV28 and TRBJ1-2; possible D gene TRBD1, 6 bases. Germline CDR1 reads MDHEN; CDR2 reads SYDVKM. Trimming took off 6 bases at V and 2 bases at J, with 16 bases between the two ends. The CDR3 totals 15 residues. This CDR3 is CASSPGAGANYGYTF. CDR3 bases: TGTGCCAGCAGCCCCGGGGCAGGGGCGAACTATGGCTACACCTTC.

This clonotype was detected a few times. A much larger clone is a single base away; this may be a read error. V and J are TRBV12-3 or TRBV12-4 and TRBJ2-7, with D perhaps given as TRBD1 or TRBD2 (5 bases each). The CDR3 extends over 14 amino acids. V lost 5 bases to trimming and J lost 1 base, with 12 bases between them. This CDR3 is CASSRVGGSYEQYF. The DNA of the CDR3 is TGTGCCAGCAGTCGTGTTGGGGGATCCTACGAGCAGTACTTC.

Ten or more counts support this clonotype. The chain joins TRBV12-3 or TRBV12-4 to TRBJ1-3; D unresolved. There are 15 residues in the CDR3. V was trimmed by 6 bases and J by 1 base, leaving 13 bases between them. The CDR3 DNA sequence: TGTGCCAGCAGGGTAACAGCGAATTCTGGAAACACCATATATTTT. Translated, it gives CASRVTANSGNTIYF.

This clonotype was found many times. The gene calls are TRBV12-3 or TRBV12-4 and TRBJ2-2; unclear D gene. The CDR3 runs to 15 residues. V was shortened by 3 bases and J by 7 bases, with 15 bases between the two germline ends. The CDR3 is CASSFLGNEYGELFF. The DNA of the CDR3 is TGTGCCAGCAGTTTCTTGGGGAATGAGTACGGGGAGCTGTTTTTT.

The V call is TRBV20-1, the J call TRBJ1-5; 9 bases match TRBD1. Trimming cost V 6 bases and J 7 bases; bases outside gene matches: 7. This CDR3 spans 13 amino acids. Germline CDR1 is DFQATT and CDR2 is SNEGSKA (reference sequence). The CDR3 DNA follows: TGCAGTGCAAGGACAGGGGACGAACAGCCCCAGCATTTT. Translated: CSARTGDEQPQHF.

This clonotype was seen at least ten times. The V call is TRBV6-1, the J call TRBJ2-5, with 11 bases aligning to TRBD2. Germline lookup yields CDR1 MNHNS and CDR2 SASEGT. The CDR3 spans 13 residues. Trimming took 11 bases from V and 5 from J; bases not matched to a gene: 7. In DNA form, the CDR3 reads TGTGCCGCCACCGTAGCGGGGGGGGAGACCCAGTACTTC. This gives the protein CAATVAGGETQYF.

CDR3 in amino acids: CASSNRRAGRTEAFF. The CDR3 DNA sequence: TGTGCCAGTAGTAACCGTCGGGCAGGGCGGACTGAAGCTTTCTTT. V usage is TRBV19 and J usage is TRBJ1-1; TRBD1 might be the D (5 bases). CDR1 and CDR2 (germline): LNHDA, SQIVND (reference sequence). Trimming took off 4 bases at V and 5 bases at J, with 17 bases between the two ends. CDR3 length: 15 residues.

This clonotype has a handful of counts. This chain joins TRBV30 and TRBJ1-2; 8 bases map to TRBD1. The junction had 9 bases not matched to a gene; V was cut back by 3 bases and J by 9 bases. Per germline, CDR1 GTSNPN and CDR2 SVGIG (reference sequence). This CDR3 region has 13 residues. CDR3 amino acids: CAWRPGQDLRYTF. The CDR3 bases are TGTGCCTGGAGGCCGGGACAGGATCTACGCTACACCTTC.

The chain employs TRBV20-1 and TRBJ1-1, with 7 bases that match TRBD1. The germline CDR1 and CDR2 sequences are DFQATT and SNEGSKA (reference sequence). This CDR3 comprises 16 residues. V gave up 5 bases and J gave up 3 bases; unmatched junction bases: 15. CDR3 region: CSAPPYRGSGDTEAFF. CDR3 bases: TGCAGTGCTCCCCCTTACAGGGGTAGTGGGGACACTGAAGCTTTCTTT.

This clonotype occurred a few times. The chain is built from TRBV12-3 or TRBV12-4 and TRBJ2-2, with D hard to call. V lost 3 bases and J 1 base, leaving 12 bases between the germline ends. CDR3 length equals 16 residues. The CDR3 DNA follows: TGTGCCAGCAGTTTTATCGGTGGGGTGAACACCGGGGAGCTGTTTTTT. This gives the protein CASSFIGGVNTGELFF.

This clonotype appeared many times. The genes are TRBV19 and TRBJ2-5, with 8 bases matching TRBD2. This CDR3 is built from 16 residues. Germline V CDR1 and CDR2: LNHDA, SQIVND (reference sequence). V dropped 5 bases and J dropped 3; count of bases not matched to a gene: 11. CDR3 sequence: CASSPGPAAGEETQYF. Here the CDR3 DNA reads TGTGCCAGTAGTCCGGGGCCGGCAGCGGGGGAAGAGACCCAGTACTTC.